Below, 5 T cell receptor beta chains from the same sample are listed, as sequenced in a study of cytomegalovirus exposure and HLA in healthy donors. The PCR contained 60 Vbeta and 13 Jbeta primers. The repertoire was sequenced with immunoSEQ multiplex PCR; TCRdb's copy has only in-frame clones and lacks some. This sample's table reports over 200,000 clones. Specimen: PBMCs. These receptors all stem from a woman aged 30 to 39 in good health and CMV-seropositive.

The V gene is TRBV10-1, the J gene TRBJ2-1; 12 nucleotides agree with TRBD2. The J segment lost 3 bases and the V segment lost 2 bases, leaving 5 bases of the junction unmatched. This CDR3 comprises 17 residues. Germline V CDR1 and CDR2: WNHNN, SYGVQD (reference sequence). The CDR3 DNA reads TGCGCCAGCAGTGAGCTTTCGACTAGCGGGAGCTACAATGAGCAGTTCTTC. Translated: CASSELSTSGSYNEQFF.

The chain has TRBV6-5 and TRBJ2-6, with D hard to call. Germline V gene lookup returns CDR1 MNHEY and CDR2 SVGAGI. CDR3 size: 15 residues. Trimming pared 7 bases from V and 0 bases from J, leaving 10 bases between. Written as DNA, the CDR3 is TGTGCCAGCACTCGGGTTTTCTCTGGGGCCAACGTCCTGACTTTC. Residues: CASTRVFSGANVLTF.

V and J are TRBV27 and TRBJ1-2, with D unresolved. CDR1 is MNHEY and CDR2 is SMNVEV in the germline V gene (reference sequence). The CDR3 runs to 13 residues. The V end was cut by 6 bases, the J end by 2 bases, with 10 bases between. CDR3 loop: CASSIRVNYGYTF. The CDR3 DNA reads TGTGCCAGCAGCATTCGAGTAAACTATGGCTACACCTTC.

The chain links TRBV27 to TRBJ2-1, with TRBD1 as a possible D gene (5 bases). The length of the CDR3 is 14 residues. The ends were cut back, 0 bases at V and 3 bases at J, with 6 bases in the middle. Germline CDR1 MNHEY, CDR2 SMNVEV (reference sequence). CDR3 region: CASSLSDNYNEQFF. The DNA for the CDR3 is TGTGCCAGCAGTTTATCGGACAACTACAATGAGCAGTTCTTC.

The chain has TRBV19 and TRBJ1-1; the match to TRBD1 covers 7 bases. This CDR3 is 15 amino acids long. The V segment lost 7 bases and the J segment 0 bases; nucleotides outside the gene matches: 8. Germline V gene lookup returns CDR1 LNHDA and CDR2 SQIVND (reference sequence). DNA for the CDR3: TGTGCCAGTACCGGGACAGCCTTCATGAACACTGAAGCTTTCTTT. Its protein is CASTGTAFMNTEAFF.